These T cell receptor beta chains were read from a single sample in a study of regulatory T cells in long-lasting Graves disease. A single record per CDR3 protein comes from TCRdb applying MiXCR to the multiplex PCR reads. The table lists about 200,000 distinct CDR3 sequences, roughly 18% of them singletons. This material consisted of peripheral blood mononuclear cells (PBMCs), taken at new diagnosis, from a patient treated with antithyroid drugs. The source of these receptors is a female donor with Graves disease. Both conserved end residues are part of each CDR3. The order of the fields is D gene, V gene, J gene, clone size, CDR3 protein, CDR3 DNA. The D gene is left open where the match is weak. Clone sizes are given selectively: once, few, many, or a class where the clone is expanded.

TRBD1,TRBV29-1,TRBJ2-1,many,CSTTPGQGRNEQFF,TGCAGCACAACTCCGGGACAGGGGCGCAATGAGCAGTTCTTC
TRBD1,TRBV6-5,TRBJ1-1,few,CASSYATGGNTEAFF,TGTGCCAGCAGTTACGCGACAGGGGGCAACACTGAAGCTTTCTTT
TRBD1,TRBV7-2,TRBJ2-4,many,CASSSGQGRGKNIQYF,TGTGCCAGCAGCTCGGGACAGGGACGGGGCAAAAACATTCAGTACTTC
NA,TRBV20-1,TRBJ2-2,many,CSALPPNNQGELFF,TGCAGTGCCCTGCCCCCCAATAACCAGGGGGAGCTGTTTTTT
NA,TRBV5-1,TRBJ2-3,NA,CASSLGVTDTRYF,TGCGCCAGCAGCTTGGGAGTCACAGATACGCGGTATTTT
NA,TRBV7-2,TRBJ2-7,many,CASSLVPPPGTSYEQYF,TGTGCCAGCAGCTTAGTACCCCCCCCCGGGACTTCTTACGAGCAGTACTTC
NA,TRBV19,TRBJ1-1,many,CASSIQLNTEAFF,TGTGCCAGTAGTATCCAGTTGAACACTGAAGCTTTCTTT
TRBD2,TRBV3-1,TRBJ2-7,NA,CASSQEGKREAGGEQYF,TGTGCCAGCAGCCAAGAAGGCAAGCGGGAGGCGGGGGGCGAGCAGTACTTC
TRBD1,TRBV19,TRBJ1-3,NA,CASSPGQGNSGNTIYF,TGTGCCAGTAGTCCCGGACAGGGAAACTCTGGAAACACCATATATTTT
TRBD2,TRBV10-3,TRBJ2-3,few,CAISGTSGNSDTQYF,TGTGCCATCAGTGGGACTAGCGGGAACTCAGATACGCAGTATTTT
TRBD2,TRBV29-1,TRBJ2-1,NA,CSVESLAVLGNEQFF,TGCAGCGTTGAAAGTCTAGCGGTACTAGGCAATGAGCAGTTCTTC
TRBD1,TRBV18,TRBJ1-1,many,CASSPTGLRTEAFF,TGTGCCAGCTCACCGACAGGGTTGAGGACTGAAGCTTTCTTT
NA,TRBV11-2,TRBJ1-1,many,CASSLRSASMNTEAFF,TGTGCCAGCAGCTTACGGTCCGCCAGTATGAACACTGAAGCTTTCTTT
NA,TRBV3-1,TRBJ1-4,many,CASSPTATLREKLFF,TGTGCCAGCAGCCCGACAGCGACCCTAAGGGAAAAACTGTTTTTT
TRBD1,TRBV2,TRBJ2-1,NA,CASSTPLTGDRYNEQFF,TGTGCCAGCAGTACCCCCCTCACAGGGGACCGCTACAATGAGCAGTTCTTC
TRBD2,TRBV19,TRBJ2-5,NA,CASSISSGRALRETQYF,TGTGCCAGTAGTATCTCTAGCGGGAGGGCCCTCAGGGAGACCCAGTACTTC
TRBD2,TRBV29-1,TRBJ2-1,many,CSVLAGRNEQFF,TGCAGCGTTCTAGCGGGAAGGAATGAGCAGTTCTTC
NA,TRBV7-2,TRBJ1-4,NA,CASSQRQNPATNEKLFF,TGTGCCAGCAGCCAGAGGCAAAATCCCGCAACTAATGAAAAACTGTTTTTT
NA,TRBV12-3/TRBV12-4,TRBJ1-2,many,CASSPGGRGYTF,TGTGCCAGCAGCCCTGGGGGGCGCGGCTACACCTTC
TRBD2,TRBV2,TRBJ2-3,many,CASSATSGTDTQYF,TGTGCCAGCAGTGCTACTAGCGGCACAGATACGCAGTATTTT
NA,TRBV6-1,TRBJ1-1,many,CASRLGGEEAFF,TGTGCCAGCAGGCTAGGGGGTGAGGAAGCTTTCTTT
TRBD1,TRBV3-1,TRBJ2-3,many,CASSRTGRAALRDTQYF,TGTGCCAGCAGCCGGACAGGACGAGCGGCCCTGAGAGATACGCAGTATTTT
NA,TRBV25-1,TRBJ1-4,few,CASRDRATNEKLFF,TGTGCCAGCAGAGATAGGGCAACTAATGAAAAACTGTTTTTT
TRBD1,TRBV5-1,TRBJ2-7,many,CASSLGQGPFYEQYF,TGCGCCAGCAGCTTGGGACAGGGACCCTTCTACGAGCAGTACTTC
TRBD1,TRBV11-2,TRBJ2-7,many,CASSIPGGYEQYF,TGTGCCAGCAGCATACCAGGGGGCTACGAGCAGTACTTC
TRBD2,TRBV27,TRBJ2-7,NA,CASSPGLAGPYEQYF,TGTGCCAGCAGTCCGGGACTAGCGGGACCCTACGAGCAGTACTTC
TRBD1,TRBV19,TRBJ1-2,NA,CASNSRGLGYTF,TGTGCCAGTAACAGTAGGGGGCTTGGCTACACCTTC
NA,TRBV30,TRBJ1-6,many,CAWTGDIGSPLHF,TGTGCCTGGACGGGAGATATTGGTTCACCCCTCCACTTT
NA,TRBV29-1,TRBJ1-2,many,CSVGDKFYGYTF,TGCAGCGTCGGCGACAAATTCTATGGCTACACCTTC
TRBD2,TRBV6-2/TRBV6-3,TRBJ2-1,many,CASSGSGLSEQFF,TGCGCCAGCAGTGGTAGCGGGCTGTCTGAGCAGTTCTTC
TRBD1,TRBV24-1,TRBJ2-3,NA,CATSDSRGRGTDTQYF,TGTGCCACCAGTGACTCCAGGGGGCGCGGCACAGATACGCAGTATTTT
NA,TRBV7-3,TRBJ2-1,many,CASSLTARGSGEQFF,TGTGCCAGCAGCTTAACAGCGAGGGGGTCTGGTGAGCAGTTCTTC
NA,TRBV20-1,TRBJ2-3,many,CSARVSTDTQYF,TGCAGTGCTAGAGTTAGCACAGATACGCAGTATTTT
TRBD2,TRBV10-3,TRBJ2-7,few,CAISIQRDSSEQYF,TGTGCCATCAGTATCCAGCGGGACTCTAGCGAGCAGTACTTC
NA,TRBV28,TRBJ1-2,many,CAARVGYGYTF,TGTGCCGCCCGTGTTGGCTATGGCTACACCTTC
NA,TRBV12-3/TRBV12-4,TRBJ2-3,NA,CASSFPPVDTQYF,TGTGCCAGCAGTTTCCCCCCGGTAGATACGCAGTATTTT
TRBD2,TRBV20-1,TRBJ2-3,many,CSAPLAGSTDTQYF,TGCAGTGCCCCTCTAGCGGGCAGCACAGATACGCAGTATTTT
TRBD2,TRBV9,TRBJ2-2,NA,CASSVEGTSVGELFF,TGTGCCAGCAGCGTAGAGGGGACTAGCGTGGGGGAGCTGTTTTTT
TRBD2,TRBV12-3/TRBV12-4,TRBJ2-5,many,CASSSPVGGRYQETQYF,TGTGCCAGCAGTTCCCCGGTTGGCGGGAGGTACCAAGAGACCCAGTACTTC
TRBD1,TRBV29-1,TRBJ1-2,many,CSATKGTGYGYTF,TGCAGCGCTACAAAGGGGACAGGCTATGGCTACACCTTC
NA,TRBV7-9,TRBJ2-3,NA,CASSISSAVTDTQYF,TGTGCCAGCAGCATCTCTAGCGCCGTCACAGATACGCAGTATTTT
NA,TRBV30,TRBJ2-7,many,CAWTVVSEAQYF,TGTGCCTGGACAGTGGTTAGTGAGGCGCAGTACTTC
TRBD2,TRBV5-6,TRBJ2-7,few,CASSSRRAGEWYEQYF,TGTGCCAGCAGCTCTCGGAGGGCGGGAGAGTGGTACGAGCAGTACTTC
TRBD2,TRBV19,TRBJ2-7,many,CASSVAGGNSYEQYF,TGTGCCAGTAGTGTAGCGGGAGGGAACTCCTACGAGCAGTACTTC
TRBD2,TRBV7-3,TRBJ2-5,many,CASSLGSGGETQYF,TGTGCCAGCAGCTTAGGTTCGGGAGGGGAGACCCAGTACTTC
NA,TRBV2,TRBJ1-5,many,CASSGGFGEPPQHF,TGTGCCAGCAGCGGAGGGTTTGGCGAACCGCCCCAGCATTTT
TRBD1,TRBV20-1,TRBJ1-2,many,CSAITPGQGRYGYTF,TGCAGTGCCATCACCCCGGGACAGGGGCGGTATGGCTACACCTTC
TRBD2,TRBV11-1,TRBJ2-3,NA,CASSPWAGDGTDTQYF,TGTGCCAGCAGCCCGTGGGCGGGAGACGGCACAGATACGCAGTATTTT
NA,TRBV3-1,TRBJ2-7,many,CASSPRAGVYSYEQYF,TGTGCCAGCAGCCCGAGAGCGGGCGTTTACTCCTACGAGCAGTACTTC
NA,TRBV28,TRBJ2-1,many,CASSLIGRGYNEQFF,TGTGCCAGCAGTTTGATAGGCCGCGGGTACAATGAGCAGTTCTTC
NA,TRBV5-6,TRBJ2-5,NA,CASSSPGALGTQYF,TGTGCCAGCAGCTCCCCAGGGGCGTTGGGGACCCAGTACTTC
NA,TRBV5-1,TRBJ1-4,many,CASSRGGPNEKLFF,TGCGCCAGCAGCCGTGGGGGCCCTAATGAAAAACTGTTTTTT
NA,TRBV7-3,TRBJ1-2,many,CASSLKGALGYTF,TGTGCCAGCAGCTTAAAAGGGGCACTTGGCTACACCTTC